The 12 T cell receptor beta chains presented below share a single source sample, sequenced in a study of T cells expressing NK-cell markers. TCRdb processed the 5' RACE reads again and assigns one entry to each CDR3 protein, with no DNA. The sample includes about 540,000 distinct CDR3 sequences. What was sequenced was blood T cells: a sorted CD56 or NKG2C T cell subset, CD4+ or CD8+ T cells, or bulk PBMC T cells (not recorded which). These TCRs come from a young man in good health.

The chain links TRBV29-1 to TRBJ2-1; TCRdb designates TRBD1, a call that cannot be tested without DNA. This CDR3 is built from 12 residues. Germline V gene sequence: CDR1 SQVTM, CDR2 ANQGSEA. This CDR3 is CSVVGQINEQFF.

The genes are TRBV4-2 and TRBJ2-2; the D gene TCRdb calls, TRBD2, cannot be checked with no DNA. CDR1 LGHNA and CDR2 YNFKEQ come from the germline V gene. This CDR3 contains 15 residues. The CDR3: CASSQGGLLGGELFF.

The chain is built from TRBV6-1 and TRBJ2-7; TCRdb picks TRBD2, but there is no DNA to check that call. Germline V CDR1 and CDR2: MNHNS, SASEGT. The CDR3 runs to 14 residues. CDR3 region: CASGPPSGSYEQYF.

The J gene is TRBJ2-7, the V gene TRBV28; with no DNA, the TCRdb D assignment of TRBD1 cannot be verified. This CDR3 has 15 amino acids. Looked up from germline, CDR1 is MDHEN and CDR2 is SYDVKM. CDR3 sequence: CASSLGQGFSYEQYF.

The chain recombines TRBV5-4 with TRBJ2-3; TCRdb's D gene call, TRBD2, goes unchecked for lack of DNA. Germline V gene lookup returns CDR1 SGHNT and CDR2 YYREEE (reference sequence). This CDR3 contains 17 residues. The CDR3 spells CATGLAGRSGPTDTQYF.

The chain carries TRBV20-1 and TRBJ2-3. The V gene's germline CDR1 is DFQATT and CDR2 SNEGSKA (reference sequence). CDR3 length: 16 amino acids. CDR3 sequence: CSARDHKGLATDTQYF.

This sequence joins TRBV24-1 and TRBJ2-1; TCRdb lists TRBD2, though no DNA is available to test this call. There are 14 residues in the CDR3. Germline CDR1 reads KGHDR; CDR2 reads SFDVKD. The CDR3 here is CATSEAGGPNEQFF.

J is TRBJ2-1 and V is TRBV6-6. From germline, CDR1 is MNHNY and CDR2 SVGAGI (reference sequence). This CDR3 region has 12 residues. CDR3 region: CASSYTMGEQFF.

This chain connects TRBV12-3 or TRBV12-4 to TRBJ2-3; the TRBD2 assignment by TCRdb is unverifiable without DNA. CDR3 size: 16 residues. This chain's CDR3 is CASSPGGLAGTGGQYF.

The chain couples TRBV5-1 to TRBJ2-7; TCRdb's D call, TRBD2, is unchecked because there is no DNA. The CDR3 contains 14 residues. Germline V gene lookup returns CDR1 SGHRS and CDR2 YFSETQ. CDR3 loop: CASSLGAGTWEQYF.

CDR3 amino acids: CASRTGAFSGNTIYF. This chain joins TRBV12-3 or TRBV12-4 and TRBJ1-3; the D call from TCRdb, TRBD1, cannot be confirmed without DNA. This CDR3 comprises 15 residues.

The chain uses TRBV10-3 and TRBJ2-1; TCRdb names TRBD2, which stays unverified in the absence of DNA. The CDR3 is 15 amino acids. CDR1 is ENHRY and CDR2 is SYGVKD in the germline V gene. CDR3: CAIMEDPSSYNEQFF.